This is a list of T cell receptor beta chains from one sample in a study of T-cell reconstitution after alpha-beta-depleted transplantation in children. From the PCR reads, TCRdb called clonotypes with MiXCR, one entry per CDR3 protein. The data show approximately 97,000 distinct CDR3 sequences, with 7% to 8% seen just once and about 15% held by the top ten. This specimen was PBMCs, taken before TCRalphabeta/CD19-depleted stem cell transplant. Receptors originate from a boy younger than 10 with acute lymphoblastic leukemia, due to receive a stem cell transplant. Each CDR3 is given with its conserved first and last residue. D genes are given only for firm matches. Where a row states a size, it is once, few, many or the class of an expanded clone; other rows omit it.

V gene: TRBV12-3/TRBV12-4; D gene: .; clone size: .; J gene: TRBJ2-1; CDR3 DNA: TGTGCCAGCAGTTTCGCAGGGACGAACAATGAGCAGTTCTTC; CDR3 protein: CASSFAGTNNEQFF
V gene: TRBV3-1; D gene: .; clone size: .; J gene: TRBJ1-4; CDR3 DNA: TGTGCCAGCAGCCAAGAGACAGGTCGAGAAAAACTGTTTTTT; CDR3 protein: CASSQETGREKLFF
V gene: TRBV28; D gene: TRBD2; clone size: few; J gene: TRBJ2-3; CDR3 DNA: TGTGCCAGTAGGAGCGGGGGCACAGATACGCAGTATTTT; CDR3 protein: CASRSGGTDTQYF
V gene: TRBV12-3/TRBV12-4; D gene: .; clone size: few; J gene: TRBJ2-3; CDR3 DNA: TGTGCCAGCAGTTTTAGTGCGGGGCCCCGCCCGGATACGCAGTATTTT; CDR3 protein: CASSFSAGPRPDTQYF
V gene: TRBV9; D gene: TRBD1; clone size: few; J gene: TRBJ2-7; CDR3 DNA: TGTGCCAGCAGCGACGGACAGGCCGTCTACGAGCAGTACTTC; CDR3 protein: CASSDGQAVYEQYF
V gene: TRBV6-4; D gene: .; clone size: many; J gene: TRBJ2-3; CDR3 DNA: TGTGCCAGCAGTGACTCGGGGGGCACAGATACGCAGTATTTT; CDR3 protein: CASSDSGGTDTQYF
V gene: TRBV5-1; D gene: TRBD1; clone size: many; J gene: TRBJ1-5; CDR3 DNA: TGCGCCAGCAGCTTGACAGGGGGCGGGAATCAGCCCCAGCATTTT; CDR3 protein: CASSLTGGGNQPQHF
V gene: TRBV19; D gene: .; clone size: many; J gene: TRBJ2-1; CDR3 DNA: TGTGCCAGTAGGGCCAACTCCTACAATGAGCAGTTCTTC; CDR3 protein: CASRANSYNEQFF
V gene: TRBV15; D gene: .; clone size: few; J gene: TRBJ1-2; CDR3 DNA: TGTGCCACCAGCAGGTCCGGGGTACTGGCCTATGGCTACACCTTC; CDR3 protein: CATSRSGVLAYGYTF
V gene: TRBV6-2/TRBV6-3; D gene: .; clone size: .; J gene: TRBJ1-2; CDR3 DNA: TGTACCAGCAGTTGGGGTAGGGGCAACTATGGCTACACCTTC; CDR3 protein: CTSSWGRGNYGYTF
V gene: TRBV27; D gene: TRBD1; clone size: many; J gene: TRBJ1-5; CDR3 DNA: TGTGCCAGCAGTGCCGGACAGGGTGGCAATCAGCCCCAGCATTTT; CDR3 protein: CASSAGQGGNQPQHF
V gene: TRBV6-1; D gene: .; clone size: many; J gene: TRBJ1-6; CDR3 DNA: TGTGCCAGCACCGAGTCCTATAATTCACCCCTCCACTTT; CDR3 protein: CASTESYNSPLHF
V gene: TRBV20-1; D gene: .; clone size: .; J gene: TRBJ2-5; CDR3 DNA: TGCAGTGCAGGAGGGGGGGGCCGCGAGACCCATTATTTC; CDR3 protein: CSAGGGGRETHYF
V gene: TRBV20-1; D gene: TRBD1; clone size: .; J gene: TRBJ2-7; CDR3 DNA: TGCAGTGCTAGCGTCCGGGACAGGGCACCCTACGAGCAGTACTTC; CDR3 protein: CSASVRDRAPYEQYF
V gene: TRBV7-2; D gene: .; clone size: many; J gene: TRBJ2-7; CDR3 DNA: TGTGCCAGCCTTGGCCTGGGATACGAGCAGTACTTC; CDR3 protein: CASLGLGYEQYF
V gene: TRBV25-1; D gene: .; clone size: many; J gene: TRBJ2-5; CDR3 DNA: TGTGCCAGCAGTGAAGGTCTAAGGGGTGGGGAGACCCAGTACTTC; CDR3 protein: CASSEGLRGGETQYF
V gene: TRBV21-1; D gene: .; clone size: many; J gene: TRBJ1-1; CDR3 DNA: TGTGCCAGCAGCAAAAGGAGAGCTTTCTTT; CDR3 protein: CASSKRRAFF
V gene: TRBV4-3; D gene: .; clone size: many; J gene: TRBJ1-2; CDR3 DNA: TGCGCCAGCAGCCCCGAGATGGAATATGGCTACACCTTC; CDR3 protein: CASSPEMEYGYTF
V gene: TRBV27; D gene: .; clone size: many; J gene: TRBJ2-7; CDR3 DNA: TGTGCCAGCAGTTTATCTCCCATCGACGAGCAGTACTTC; CDR3 protein: CASSLSPIDEQYF
V gene: TRBV5-1; D gene: .; clone size: .; J gene: TRBJ1-1; CDR3 DNA: TGCGCCAGCAGCTTGGAGTTCGCGCACACTGAAGCTTTCTTT; CDR3 protein: CASSLEFAHTEAFF
V gene: TRBV3-1; D gene: .; clone size: few; J gene: TRBJ2-5; CDR3 DNA: TGTGCCTCCACCCAATCCCGGGGGATGGAGACCCAGTACTTC; CDR3 protein: CASTQSRGMETQYF
V gene: TRBV18; D gene: .; clone size: many; J gene: TRBJ1-1; CDR3 DNA: TGTGCCAGCTCACCAGGGTTTACGGACACTGAAGCTTTCTTT; CDR3 protein: CASSPGFTDTEAFF
V gene: TRBV4-1; D gene: .; clone size: many; J gene: TRBJ1-3; CDR3 DNA: TGCGCCAGCAGCCAAGGTCTCCTAGGTGGAAACACCATATATTTT; CDR3 protein: CASSQGLLGGNTIYF
V gene: TRBV20-1; D gene: .; clone size: .; J gene: TRBJ2-1; CDR3 DNA: TGCAGTGCTAGCTGGGGGGATGAGCAGTTCTTC; CDR3 protein: CSASWGDEQFF
V gene: TRBV12-3/TRBV12-4; D gene: .; clone size: many; J gene: TRBJ2-1; CDR3 DNA: TGTGCCAGCACCAAGGAGAATGAGCAGTTCTTC; CDR3 protein: CASTKENEQFF
V gene: TRBV9; D gene: .; clone size: many; J gene: TRBJ1-4; CDR3 DNA: TGTGCCAGCAGCGTAGCGGGGGATGAAAAACTGTTTTTT; CDR3 protein: CASSVAGDEKLFF